Each of the 2 T cell receptor beta chains below was sequenced from the same sample in a study of human T cells and chemical hapten exposure. The time point is: patch test 1, 2 weeks after DPC sensitization. Stated treatment: therapeutic diphenylcyclopropenone sensitization with weekly scalp DPC. In TCRdb, the RACE reads were re-called with MiXCR into one record per CDR3 protein. Among about 340,000 distinct CDR3 sequences listed, roughly 6.9% were seen once. The specimen comprised whole blood, sampled in connection with sensitization to the hapten diphenylcyclopropenone (DPC). These receptors all come from a woman aged 18 to 35 with alopecia areata. Some clones in this sample may be carry-over from other donors' samples.

This chain links TRBV12-3 or TRBV12-4 with TRBJ2-3; the D is unclear. This CDR3 contains 14 residues. Trimming stripped 5 bases from V and 5 bases from J, with 14 bases between. The CDR3 DNA sequence: TGTGCCAGCAGTACATCCGGGTCGGAAGATACGCAGTATTTT. Its translation is CASSTSGSEDTQYF.

The genes are TRBV14 and TRBJ1-3; no definite D call. The CDR3 contains 17 residues. Germline V CDR1 and CDR2: SGHDN, FVKESK. V was trimmed by 0 bases and J by 0 bases, leaving 12 bases between them. The CDR3 nucleotides read TGTGCCAGCAGCCAAGATATTCTGGCCTTCTCTGGAAACACCATATATTTT. Its protein is CASSQDILAFSGNTIYF. Supplemented by reference TRBV14 and TRBJ1-3, the full variable domain reads EAGVTQFPSHSVIEKGQTVTLRCDPISGHDNLYWYRRVMGKEIKFLLHFVKESKQDESGMPNNRFLAERTGGTYSTLKVQPAELEDSGVYFCASSQDILAFSGNTIYFGEGSWLTVV.